One T cell receptor (beta chain) is described in this entry. There are a few counts of this clone. Its recognized antigen is unknown. Base qualities are not recorded, but no much larger clone differs from it by a single base. The entry originates in a study of blood T cell repertoires in COVID-19 (TCRdb year 2020). Study-wide context: ImmuneRACE Cohort 3 recovered participants were defined by two consecutive negative NP/OP PCR tests, healthcare professional clearance, or symptom resolution. The collaborator samples originated in the United States, Italy and Spain and spanned the acute and convalescent phases of COVID-19. Deeply sampled blood TCRbeta repertoires from subjects exposed to, actively infected with, or recovered from COVID-19 were included in the dataset. The samples were drawn from two sources: the first 160 participants of the ongoing ImmuneRACE study, and fewer than 1,500 subjects contributed by 6 global collaborators. The prospective study material was composed of cDNA or gDNA derived from T cells, B-cell-depleted T cells, or PBMCs. The repertoires were released in a freely available public database meant as a resource for research on the immune response to SARS-CoV-2. The sample metadata nearly always contained a de-identified subject ID, COVID-19 status, age in years and sex. Where available, HLA class I and class II types were obtained from metadata supplied by the sample provider rather than from assay-based typing. Study-level results and caveats: The quantity of clinical and demographic metadata differed by source and by participant and was supplied without curation.

Participants in the prospective study were enrolled through a virtual design, were aged roughly 18 to 100 years, and lived in 24 United States geographic areas. Cohort assignment in the prospective study relied on participant-reported clinical history from a screening survey and a study questionnaire. Each participant in the prospective study had whole blood, serum and a nasopharyngeal or oropharyngeal swab collected by mobile phlebotomists. Participants in the prospective study had the option to provide additional blood draws and questionnaires over a roughly two-month period. Blood samples from the prospective study were shipped frozen or at room temperature prior to DNA extraction. The CDR3 sequence holds 13 residues, the cysteine and phenylalanine included. Only the CDR3 portion is preserved as DNA: 39 bases, with reading frame beginning at the first base. The germline V gene (reference sequence) sets CDR1 to SEHNR and CDR2 to FQNEAQ. A distance of 7 bases separates the germline ends of V and J, which lose 3 bases and 1 base respectively.

TCRbeta CDR3 regions were amplified from genomic DNA using the immunoSEQ Assay, a bias-controlled multiplex PCR. In the original analysis: Within the assay, amplification of reference gene primers was used to estimate how many nucleated cells each sample contained. Sequence reads were collapsed and filtered to measure the absolute abundance of every unique TCRbeta CDR3 rearrangement. For each sample, productive Simpson clonality was calculated by taking the square root of Simpson's diversity index across productive rearrangements. Entries here come from immuneACCESS through TCRdb and include only in-frame sequences with V and J called. Some clones fail to appear in such tables; in the studies checked, an unresolved V gene covers under half of the shortfall, and the cause of the remainder is unknown. V and J calls and clone size are given by that table; D and trimming were obtained from the DNA. This sample holds roughly 140,000 clones; 84% were observed only once. The ten most abundant clones make up roughly 3.9% of the sample.

This chain is built from TRBV7-9 and TRBJ2-7; tentative D gene TRBD2, with 5 bases matching. Sequencing was carried out using PBMCs or T cells enriched from blood (not recorded which). This TCR derives from a man in his forties or fifties in a cohort exposed to, infected with or recovered from COVID-19 (not recorded which). CDR3 region: CASSFTSSYEQYF. DNA sequence: TGTGCCAGCAGCTTCACTAGTTCCTACGAGCAGTACTTC.